The entry below gives a single T cell receptor beta chain sequence along with its context. Its binding antigen is unknown. Each CD8+ T cell subset was flow-sorted in triplicate, and 300,000 or so cells per subset were placed directly into RLT lysis buffer. Standard density gradient centrifugation was used to isolate peripheral blood mononuclear cells from buffy coats. Total RNA was extracted from sorted cells with an RNeasy Mini Kit. The CDR3 starts with the cysteine, ends with the phenylalanine, and has 18 residues. DNA for this receptor is not on file. The germline V gene (reference sequence) yields LNHNV for CDR1 and YYDKDF for CDR2. The data were taken from a study of CXCR3-negative and CXCR3-positive naive CD8 T cells (dated by TCRdb to between 2018 and 2020). A note on the overall study: In total, roughly 140 million TRB reads were obtained, corresponding to roughly 1.5 +/- 0.3 million reads per library. The diversity and physicochemical repertoire analyses included more than ten donors pooled from two independent experiments. Naive subsets from five or six donors and memory cells from 3 donors were included in the TRBV-TRBJ cluster analysis. Study-wide conclusions, independent of this receptor: Because surface CD5, which is linked to self-reactivity in mice, was comparable between the naive subsets, TCR interaction strength was also inferred from TRB CDR3 physicochemical properties. Freshly isolated PBMCs were used for most assays because CXCR3 expression went down partially after cryopreservation. Similar TRBV-TRBJ usage was shown by naive CXCR3-negative and CXCR3-positive cells from the same donor, whereas distinct patterns were shown by memory cells. Repertoire diversity was comparably high in both naive subsets but much lower in memory CD8+ T cells.

Sequenced on a NextSeq 550. The Human TCR Profiling Kit (MiLaboratory) was used to prepare UMI-labeled 5' RACE TRB cDNA libraries. cDNA synthesis used the entire amount of extracted RNA, and PCR amplification then used the entire amount of cDNA produced. Libraries were prepared in parallel with an identical number of PCR cycles. The authors processed their data as follows. With a requirement of at least two reads per UMI, MIGEC and MiXCR extracted about 56,000 +/- 9,600 unique UMI-labeled TRB cDNA molecules per library. On average, each library contained about 40,000 +/- 10,000 functional in-frame TRB CDR3 nucleotide clonotypes without stop codons. After downsampling to 5000 UMI-labeled TRB molecules per sample, diversity metrics, including normalized Shannon-Wiener and Chao1, were computed in VDJtools. Clonotype-size-weighted physicochemical properties of the central five CDR3 residues (interaction energy, strength, volume and Kidera factor 4) were computed in VDJtools. TCRdb reprocessed the reads into one record per CDR3 protein sequence, lacking DNA. The V and J calls shown here were made by TCRdb, not taken from the authors' results. The sample has roughly 48,000 distinct CDR3 sequences on record. The ten largest clones take up approximately 15% of the sample.

The TCR originated in a human donor in good health. Some clones in this sample may be carry-over from other donors' samples. The V and J genes are TRBV15 and TRBJ2-7; the TRBD2 assignment by TCRdb is unverifiable without DNA. Sequencing was done on a sample of memory CD8+ T cells from blood. According to the study, the label for this sample's cell subset or site signals: conventional CD8+ memory T cells (TMEM), sorted as controls. The CDR3 reads as follows: CATSRDETSGGAPLEQYF.